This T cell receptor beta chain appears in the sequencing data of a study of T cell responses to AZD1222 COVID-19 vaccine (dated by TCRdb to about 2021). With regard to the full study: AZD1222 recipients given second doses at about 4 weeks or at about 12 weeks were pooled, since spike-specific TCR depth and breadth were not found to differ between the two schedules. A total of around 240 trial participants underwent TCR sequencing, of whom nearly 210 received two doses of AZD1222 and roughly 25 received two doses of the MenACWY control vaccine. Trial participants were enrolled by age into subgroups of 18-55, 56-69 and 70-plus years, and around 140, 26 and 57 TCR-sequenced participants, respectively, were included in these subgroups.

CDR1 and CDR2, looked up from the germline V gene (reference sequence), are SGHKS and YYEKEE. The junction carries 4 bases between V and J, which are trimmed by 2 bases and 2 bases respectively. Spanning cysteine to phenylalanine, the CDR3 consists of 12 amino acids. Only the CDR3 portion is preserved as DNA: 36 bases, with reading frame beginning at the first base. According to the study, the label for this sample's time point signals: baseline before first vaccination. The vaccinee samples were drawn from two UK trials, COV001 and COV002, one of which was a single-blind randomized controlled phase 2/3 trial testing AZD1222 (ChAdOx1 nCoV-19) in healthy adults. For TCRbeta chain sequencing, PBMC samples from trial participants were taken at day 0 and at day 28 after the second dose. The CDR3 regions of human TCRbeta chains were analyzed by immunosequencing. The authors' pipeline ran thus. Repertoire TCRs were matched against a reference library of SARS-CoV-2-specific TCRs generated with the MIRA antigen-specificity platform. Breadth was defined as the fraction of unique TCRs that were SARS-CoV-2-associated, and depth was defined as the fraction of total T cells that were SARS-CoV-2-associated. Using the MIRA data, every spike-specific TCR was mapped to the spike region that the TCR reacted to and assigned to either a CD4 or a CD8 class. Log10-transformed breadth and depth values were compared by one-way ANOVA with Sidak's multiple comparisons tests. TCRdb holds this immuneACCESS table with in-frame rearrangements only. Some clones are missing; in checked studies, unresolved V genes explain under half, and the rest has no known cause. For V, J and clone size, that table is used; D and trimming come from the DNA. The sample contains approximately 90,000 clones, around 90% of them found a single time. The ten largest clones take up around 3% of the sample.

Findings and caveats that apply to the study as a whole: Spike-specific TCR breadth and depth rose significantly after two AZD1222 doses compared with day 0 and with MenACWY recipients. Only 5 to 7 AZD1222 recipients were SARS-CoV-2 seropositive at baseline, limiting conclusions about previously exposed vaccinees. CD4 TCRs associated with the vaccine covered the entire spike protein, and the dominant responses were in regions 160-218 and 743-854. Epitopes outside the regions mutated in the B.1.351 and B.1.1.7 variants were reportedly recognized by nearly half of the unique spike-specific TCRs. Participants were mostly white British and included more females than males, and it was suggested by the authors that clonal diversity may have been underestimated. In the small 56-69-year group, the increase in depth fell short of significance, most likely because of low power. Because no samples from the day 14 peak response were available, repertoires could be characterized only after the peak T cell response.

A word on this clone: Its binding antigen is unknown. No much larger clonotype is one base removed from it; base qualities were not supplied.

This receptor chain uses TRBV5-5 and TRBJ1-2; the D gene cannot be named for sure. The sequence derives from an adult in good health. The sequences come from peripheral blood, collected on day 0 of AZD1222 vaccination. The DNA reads TGTGCCAGCAGCTTCGGGAACTATGGCTACACCTTC. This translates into CASSFGNYGYTF.